This TCR beta chain was sequenced in a study of blood T cell repertoires in COVID-19 (TCRdb year 2020). About the study as a whole: Collaborator samples came from the United States, Italy and Spain and covered acute and convalescent phases of COVID-19. The material from the prospective study consisted of cDNA or gDNA derived from T cells, B-cell-depleted T cells, or PBMCs. The dataset comprised deeply sampled blood TCRbeta repertoires from subjects exposed to, actively infected with, or recovered from COVID-19. The repertoires were released in a freely available public database intended as a resource for research on the immune response to SARS-CoV-2. Samples were obtained from the ongoing ImmuneRACE study (first 160 participants) and from 1,000 to 1,500 subjects provided by 6 global collaborators. The sample metadata nearly always contained a de-identified subject ID, COVID-19 status, age in years and sex. HLA class I and class II types, where available, came from metadata supplied by the sample provider rather than from assay-based typing. What the authors observed across the whole study: The amount of clinical and demographic metadata varied by source and participant and was provided uncurated.

V loses 1 base of germline sequence and J loses 8 bases, and the interval between the two ends is 14 bases. There are 14 amino acids in the CDR3, from cysteine to phenylalanine inclusive. Just the 42-base CDR3 DNA is kept, in frame starting at base 1. According to the germline V gene (reference sequence), CDR1 reads SEHNR and CDR2 reads FQNEAQ. About this clone: Its antigen remains undetermined. No much larger clone exists at a distance of one base, and base qualities are not known.

TCRbeta CDR3 regions were amplified from genomic DNA by means of the immunoSEQ Assay, a bias-controlled multiplex PCR. Per the authors' processing: Within the assay, amplification of reference gene primers was used to estimate how many nucleated cells each sample contained. To quantify the absolute abundance of each unique TCRbeta CDR3 rearrangement, sequence reads were collapsed and filtered. For each sample, productive Simpson clonality was calculated by taking the square root of Simpson's diversity index across productive rearrangements. The table was pulled from immuneACCESS by TCRdb, which kept in-frame rearrangements only. Such tables lose some clones; where checked, under half of the loss comes from unresolved V genes, and the rest has no known cause. D and trimming were read from the DNA, whereas the V and J calls and clone size are those reported in that table. The sample contains some 65,000 clones, more than 75% of them found a single time. About 1.3% of the sample rests with the top ten.

Each collaborating institution followed its own protocols to collect whole blood in K2EDTA tubes. Collaborator samples were shipped for TCRbeta analysis as frozen whole blood, isolated PBMCs, or DNA extracted from either sample type. The chain couples TRBV7-9 to TRBJ1-2, with the D gene not confidently named. The origin of this receptor is a man aged 55 to 70 with acute or convalescent COVID-19. Sequencing was carried out using peripheral blood. The base sequence is TGTGCCAGCAGCTTAGGCACTTCGCTAGGAGGCTACACCTTC. This gives the protein CASSLGTSLGGYTF.